Below, one T cell receptor beta chain is given with its context. The entry originates in a study of blood T cell repertoires in COVID-19. Study in general: The United States, Italy and Spain supplied acute and convalescent COVID-19 samples. Sources were T cells, B-cell-depleted T cells, or PBMCs; the material itself was cDNA or gDNA.

Methods used by the authors: Nucleated cell number was recorded as an estimate derived from reference gene primer amplification. Produced via immunoSEQ multiplex PCR; TCRdb's table is partial and in-frame only. V, J and clone size derive from that table, while D and trimming were established from the DNA sequence. The data show around 700,000 clones, with about nine tenths seen just once and under 0.3% held by the top ten. Deletions cut 8 bases from V and 4 bases from J, with 13 bases between. The CDR3 spans 13 residues. Germline-derived CDR1 and CDR2 are LNHNV and YYDKDF (reference sequence). The TCR was taken from a woman aged 18-29 years with acute or convalescent COVID-19. The specimen sequenced was peripheral blood. V and J are TRBV15 and TRBJ2-3; D gene unclear. As DNA, the CDR3 is TGTGCCACCTCGGTTCACGGTGCAGATACGCAGTATTTT. Its translation is CATSVHGADTQYF.